Below are 5 T cell receptor beta chains sequenced from a single sample in a study of blood T cell repertoires in COVID-19. Using immunoSEQ multiplex PCR, the repertoire was profiled, and TCRdb retains in-frame clones only, with some absent. The sample has about 250,000 clones; around 85% are singletons. The material sequenced was PBMCs or T cells enriched from blood (not recorded which). The source is a woman aged 45-65 years with acute COVID-19.

This clone was seen just once. The chain joins TRBV30 to TRBJ1-2; possible D gene TRBD1, 5 bases. In germline, CDR1 is GTSNPN, CDR2 SVGIG (reference sequence). This CDR3 is built from 12 residues. With 8 bases removed from V and 5 bases from J, the gap between germline ends came to 15 bases. This CDR3 reads CAGRRGKYGYTF. The DNA of the CDR3 is TGTGCCGGACGACGGGGGAAGTATGGCTACACCTTC.

Written as DNA, the CDR3 is TGTGCCAGCACCATCCTTCGGGGTAACGGAAACACCATATATTTT. It yields the protein CASTILRGNGNTIYF. The J gene is TRBJ1-3, the V gene TRBV2; D gene uncertain. Germline V CDR1 and CDR2: SNHLY, FYNNEI. V was pared by 7 bases and J by 4 bases, with 17 bases between. CDR3 length equals 15 residues. Full variable domain (outside the CDR3, taken from reference TRBV2 and TRBJ1-3): EPEVTQTPSHQVTQMGQEVILRCVPISNHLYFYWYRQILGQKVEFLVSFYNNEISEKSEIFDDQFSVERPDGSNFTLKIRSTKLEDSAMYFCASTILRGNGNTIYFGEGSWLTVV.

V usage is TRBV9 and J usage is TRBJ2-2; maybe TRBD2 (6 bases). The length of the CDR3 is 17 residues. V was trimmed by 0 bases and J by 4 bases, leaving 16 bases between them. The germline V gene encodes CDR1 SGDLS and CDR2 YYNGEE. The CDR3 bases are TGTGCCAGCAGCGTAGCTGGGGGTAGGCGGGGCACCGGGGAGCTGTTTTTT. Translation: CASSVAGGRRGTGELFF.

In DNA, the CDR3 is TGTGCCAGCAGCCGGACTAGCGGAGGCACAGATACGCAGTATTTT. It translates to CASSRTSGGTDTQYF. This rearrangement joins TRBV7-2 to TRBJ2-3; 10 bases are a match to TRBD2. Losses at the gene ends were 5 bases for V and 1 base for J; bases not matched to a gene: 3. Germline V CDR1 and CDR2: SGHTA, FQGNSA. This CDR3 is 15 amino acids long.

The chain carries TRBV5-4 and TRBJ2-5; D is perhaps TRBD1 (6 bases). Trimming left V 0 bases short and J 3 bases short, with 15 bases between. Per germline, CDR1 SGHNT and CDR2 YYREEE (reference sequence). The CDR3 loop spans 16 amino acids. The CDR3 DNA reads TGTGCCAGCAGCTTGGGGGCATTGACAGGAAAAGAGACCCAGTACTTC. Protein product: CASSLGALTGKETQYF. Full variable domain (rest looked up from reference TRBV5-4 and TRBJ2-5): ETGVTQSPTHLIKTRGQQVTLRCSSQSGHNTVSWYQQALGQGPQFIFQYYREEENGRGNFPPRFSGLQFPNYSSELNVNALELDDSALYLCASSLGALTGKETQYFGPGTRLLVL.